This TCR beta chain came from a study of blood T cell repertoires in COVID-19. Background on the study: T cells, B-cell-depleted T cells, or PBMCs supplied cDNA or gDNA.

This clone was counted a single time. The CDR3 extends over 15 amino acids. J lost 4 bases, V lost 3 bases, and 8 bases had no gene match. CDR1 LGHNA and CDR2 YSLEER come from the germline V gene. Per the authors' pipeline: Reference gene primers were amplified, and this amplification served to estimate nucleated cell counts. The repertoire was sequenced with immunoSEQ multiplex PCR; TCRdb's copy has only in-frame clones and lacks some. That table gives V, J and clone size, and the DNA gave D and trimming. Of some 260,000 clones in the sample, 70% to 90% were seen once. The source material was peripheral blood. This receptor was obtained from a man aged 18 to 30 with active or convalescent COVID-19. The J gene is TRBJ1-2, the V gene TRBV4-3; 7 nucleotides align to TRBD1. For the CDR3, the DNA is TGCGCCAGCAGCCAGGAACCAGGGGGGAGCTATGGCTACACCTTC. Translating gives CASSQEPGGSYGYTF.